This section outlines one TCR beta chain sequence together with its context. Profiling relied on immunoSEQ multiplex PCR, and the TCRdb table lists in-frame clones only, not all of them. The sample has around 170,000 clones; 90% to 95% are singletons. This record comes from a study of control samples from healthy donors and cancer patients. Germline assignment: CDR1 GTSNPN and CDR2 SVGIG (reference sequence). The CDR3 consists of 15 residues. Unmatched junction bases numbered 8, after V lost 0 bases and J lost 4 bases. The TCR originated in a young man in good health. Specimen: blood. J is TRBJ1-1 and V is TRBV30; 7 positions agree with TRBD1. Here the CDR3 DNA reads TGTGCCTGGAGTGTCAAGGACAGGTGGAGCACTGAAGCTTTCTTT. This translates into CAWSVKDRWSTEAFF.